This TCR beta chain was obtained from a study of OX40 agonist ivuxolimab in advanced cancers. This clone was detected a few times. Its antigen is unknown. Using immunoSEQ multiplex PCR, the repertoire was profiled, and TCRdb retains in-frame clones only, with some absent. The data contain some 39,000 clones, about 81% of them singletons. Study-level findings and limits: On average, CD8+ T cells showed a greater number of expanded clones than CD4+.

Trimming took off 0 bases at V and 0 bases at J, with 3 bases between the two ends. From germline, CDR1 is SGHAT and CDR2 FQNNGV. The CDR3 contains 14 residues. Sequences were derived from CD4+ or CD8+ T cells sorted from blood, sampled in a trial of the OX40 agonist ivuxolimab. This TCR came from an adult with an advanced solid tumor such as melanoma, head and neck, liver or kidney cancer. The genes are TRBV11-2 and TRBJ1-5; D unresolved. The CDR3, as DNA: TGTGCCAGCAGCTTAGATGGTAGCAATCAGCCCCAGCATTTT. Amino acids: CASSLDGSNQPQHF.